The sequence of this T cell receptor (beta chain) was determined in a study of chemoradiotherapy in HPV16-positive cancers. Study-level results: HPV-responsive T-cell expansion during chemoradiotherapy was linked to improved recurrence-free survival in HPV16-positive patients.

In germline, CDR1 is GTSNPN, CDR2 SVGIG (reference sequence). The ends were cut back, 8 bases at V and 4 bases at J, with 8 bases in the middle. The CDR3 covers 11 residues. Method: immunoSEQ multiplex PCR; TCRdb's copy keeps in-frame clones and lacks some. This table holds approximately 7,000 clones, 75% to 80% found once. Note on this clone: Its target is unknown.

This sample was obtained from a patient who underwent chemoradiotherapy. The chain joins TRBV30 to TRBJ1-4, with unresolved D. The source is a human donor with HPV-associated anogenital cancer. This CDR3 reads CALGLNEKLFF. CDR3 nucleotide sequence: TGTGCCCTGGGCCTTAATGAAAAACTGTTTTTT.